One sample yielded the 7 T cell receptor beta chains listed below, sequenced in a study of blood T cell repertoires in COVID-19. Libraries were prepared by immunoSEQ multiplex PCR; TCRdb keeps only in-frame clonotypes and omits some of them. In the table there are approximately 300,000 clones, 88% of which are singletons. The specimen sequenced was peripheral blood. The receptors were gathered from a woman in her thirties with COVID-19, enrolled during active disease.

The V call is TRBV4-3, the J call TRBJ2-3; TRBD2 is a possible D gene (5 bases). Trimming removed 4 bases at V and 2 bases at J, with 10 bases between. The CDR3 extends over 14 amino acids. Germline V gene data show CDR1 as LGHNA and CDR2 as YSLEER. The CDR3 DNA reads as TGCGCCAGCAGCCGGCGGGCACTCACAGATACGCAGTATTTT. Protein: CASSRRALTDTQYF.

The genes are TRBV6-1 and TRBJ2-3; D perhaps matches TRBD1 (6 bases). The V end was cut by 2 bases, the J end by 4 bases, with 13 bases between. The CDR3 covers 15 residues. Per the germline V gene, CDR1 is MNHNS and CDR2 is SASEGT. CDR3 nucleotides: TGTGCCAGCAGTGAAATTACAGGGAACGCAGATACGCAGTATTTT. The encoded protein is CASSEITGNADTQYF.

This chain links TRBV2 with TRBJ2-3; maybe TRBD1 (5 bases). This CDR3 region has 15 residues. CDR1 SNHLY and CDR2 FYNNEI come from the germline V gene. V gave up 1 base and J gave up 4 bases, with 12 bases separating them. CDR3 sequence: CASSEEQGIADTQYF. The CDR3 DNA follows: TGTGCCAGCAGTGAAGAGCAGGGTATCGCAGATACGCAGTATTTT.

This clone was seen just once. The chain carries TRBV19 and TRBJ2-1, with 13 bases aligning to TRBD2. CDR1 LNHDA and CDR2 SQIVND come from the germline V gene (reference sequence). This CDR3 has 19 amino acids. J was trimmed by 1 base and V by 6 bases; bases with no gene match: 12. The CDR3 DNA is TGTGCCAGTAGGAGGACTAGCGGGAGCTCCCTAATATCCTACAATGAGCAGTTCTTC. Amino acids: CASRRTSGSSLISYNEQFF.

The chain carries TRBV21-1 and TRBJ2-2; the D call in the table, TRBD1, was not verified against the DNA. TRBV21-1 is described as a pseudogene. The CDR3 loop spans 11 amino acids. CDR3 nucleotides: TGTGCCAGACAGGGTGAAGGGGAGCTGTTTTTT. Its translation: CARQGEGELFF.

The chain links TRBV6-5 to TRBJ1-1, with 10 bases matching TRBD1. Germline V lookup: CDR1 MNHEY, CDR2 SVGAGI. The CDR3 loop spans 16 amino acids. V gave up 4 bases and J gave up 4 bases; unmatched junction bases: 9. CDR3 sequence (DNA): TGTGCCAGCAGTTTTCGGGACAGGGGTTTTTTCACTGAAGCTTTCTTT. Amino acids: CASSFRDRGFFTEAFF.

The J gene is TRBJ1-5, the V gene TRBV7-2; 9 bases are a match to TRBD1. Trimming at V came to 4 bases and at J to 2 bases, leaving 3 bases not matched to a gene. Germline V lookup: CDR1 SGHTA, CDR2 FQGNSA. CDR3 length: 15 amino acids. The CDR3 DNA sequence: TGTGCCAGCAGCTCAAGGACAGGGGGCAATCAGCCCCAGCATTTT. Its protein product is CASSSRTGGNQPQHF.